The rows below give T cell receptor beta chains drawn from one sample of a study of blood T cells in healthy people across ages. From the 5' RACE reads, TCRdb called clonotypes with MiXCR, one entry per CDR3 protein. The table lists 1.2 million to 1.5 million distinct CDR3 sequences, around 59% of them singletons. Sequenced input: blood. The receptors originated from a young man in good health. Each CDR3 is given with its conserved first and last residue. Each record gives: D gene, clone size, V gene, J gene, CDR3 protein, CDR3 DNA. The D gene is left open where the match is weak. Expanded clones get a size class; other rows say once, few or many, or leave the size out.

.	.	TRBV5-1	TRBJ2-3	CASSLDGGDFVDTQYF	TGCGCCAGCAGCTTGGATGGGGGAGATTTCGTAGATACGCAGTATTTT
.	few	TRBV10-3	TRBJ1-2	CAISESMGVYGYTF	TGTGCCATCAGTGAGTCGATGGGAGTCTATGGCTACACCTTC
.	.	TRBV18	TRBJ2-6	CASSPPKGSSGANVLTF	TGTGCCAGCTCACCACCGAAGGGGAGCTCTGGGGCCAACGTCCTGACTTTC
.	.	TRBV19	TRBJ1-2	CASRSADNYGYTF	TGTGCCAGTAGAAGTGCGGATAACTATGGCTACACCTTC
.	.	TRBV6-2/TRBV6-3	TRBJ2-3	CASILGPKRTDTQYF	TGTGCCAGCATTCTGGGCCCGAAGCGTACAGATACGCAGTATTTT
.	.	TRBV6-5	TRBJ1-1	CASSYSEGMNTEAFF	TGTGCCAGCAGTTACTCGGAGGGCATGAACACTGAAGCTTTCTTT
.	.	TRBV10-3	TRBJ1-5	CAITDRTLRRKGNQPQHF	TGTGCCATCACCGATCGGACCTTAAGGAGGAAGGGCAATCAGCCCCAGCATTTT
TRBD2	.	TRBV15	TRBJ2-1	CATSREESGIGNEQFF	TGTGCCACCAGCAGAGAGGAAAGCGGGATTGGCAATGAGCAGTTCTTC
TRBD2	.	TRBV4-1	TRBJ2-3	CASSQDGVAGVVDTQYF	TGCGCCAGCAGCCAAGATGGAGTAGCGGGAGTCGTTGATACGCAGTATTTT
TRBD2	.	TRBV7-2	TRBJ2-4	CASSKTSGGTNNIQYF	TGTGCCAGCAGCAAGACTAGCGGGGGTACCAACAACATTCAGTACTTC
.	.	TRBV4-1	TRBJ1-6	CASSLSLPRTVASPLHF	TGCGCCAGCAGCTTAAGCCTCCCAAGGACAGTTGCTTCACCCCTCCACTTT
.	.	TRBV7-9	TRBJ1-1	CASSSVQGSTEAFF	TGTGCCAGCAGCTCCGTCCAGGGGTCCACTGAAGCTTTCTTT
.	.	TRBV6-2/TRBV6-3	TRBJ2-1	CASSSSGIGQFF	TGTGCCAGCAGTTCGTCAGGGATTGGGCAGTTCTTC
.	.	TRBV7-6	TRBJ1-2	CASSPDRIRNYGYTF	TGTGCCAGCAGCCCTGACAGGATCCGTAACTATGGCTACACCTTC
.	.	TRBV4-2	TRBJ1-2	CASSGGPRDYGYTF	TGTGCCAGCAGCGGGGGGCCAAGGGACTATGGCTACACCTTC
TRBD2	few	TRBV27	TRBJ2-3	CASSYNPNRLRGGTDTQYF	TGTGCCAGCAGCTATAACCCCAACAGGTTGCGGGGGGGCACAGATACGCAGTATTTT
.	few	TRBV20-1	TRBJ2-3	CSASNPGDLTGIFSDTQYF	TGCAGTGCTAGCAATCCGGGAGATTTAACAGGGATTTTTTCAGATACGCAGTATTTT
.	.	TRBV7-2	TRBJ2-5	CASGNGVGETQYF	TGTGCCAGCGGAAATGGAGTTGGGGAGACCCAGTACTTC
.	.	TRBV5-1	TRBJ2-7	CASSFSPGLSDEQYF	TGCGCCAGCAGCTTTTCGCCGGGGCTTAGCGACGAGCAGTACTTC
.	.	TRBV4-1	TRBJ1-4	CASSQVAVNEKLFF	TGCGCCAGCAGCCAAGTGGCTGTTAATGAAAAACTGTTTTTT
.	.	TRBV7-9	TRBJ2-1	CASSPGHKVNERFF	TGTGCCAGCAGCCCGGGACATAAAGTCAATGAGCGGTTCTTC
TRBD1	.	TRBV5-6	TRBJ2-2	CASSRLQGAYTGELFF	TGTGCCAGCAGCCGACTTCAGGGGGCTTACACCGGGGAGCTGTTTTTT
TRBD1	.	TRBV6-5	TRBJ2-1	CASSYIARQGAQVQFF	TGTGCCAGCAGTTACATCGCCCGACAGGGGGCACAGGTGCAGTTCTTC
.	.	TRBV4-1	TRBJ2-7	CASSQDLTGVGYEQYF	TGCGCCAGCAGCCAAGATCTAACGGGGGTAGGGTACGAGCAGTACTTC
.	.	TRBV4-1	TRBJ2-7	CASSVQGLRYEQYF	TGCGCCAGCAGCGTTCAGGGCTTAAGGTACGAGCAGTACTTC
.	.	TRBV24-1	TRBJ1-2	CATSDFGRDPYGYTF	TGTGCCACCAGTGATTTCGGTAGGGACCCCTATGGCTACACCTTC
.	.	TRBV28	TRBJ1-1	CASSLAPDWGGEAFF	TGTGCCAGCAGTTTAGCCCCCGATTGGGGGGGAGAAGCTTTCTTT
TRBD1	few	TRBV10-2	TRBJ2-7	CASSGSGTGRYEQYF	TGCGCCAGCAGTGGTTCCGGGACAGGGAGATACGAGCAGTACTTC
.	.	TRBV5-5	TRBJ2-6	CASSLSELSGANVLTF	TGTGCCAGCAGCTTGTCAGAGTTGTCGGGGGCCAACGTCCTGACTTTC
.	.	TRBV29-1	TRBJ1-4	CSVLDSSHEKLFF	TGCAGCGTTCTTGACAGCTCCCATGAAAAACTGTTTTTT
TRBD2	.	TRBV20-1	TRBJ2-1	CSARDLVLAGDLSYNEQFF	TGCAGTGCTAGAGATTTGGTACTAGCGGGGGACCTATCCTACAATGAGCAGTTCTTC